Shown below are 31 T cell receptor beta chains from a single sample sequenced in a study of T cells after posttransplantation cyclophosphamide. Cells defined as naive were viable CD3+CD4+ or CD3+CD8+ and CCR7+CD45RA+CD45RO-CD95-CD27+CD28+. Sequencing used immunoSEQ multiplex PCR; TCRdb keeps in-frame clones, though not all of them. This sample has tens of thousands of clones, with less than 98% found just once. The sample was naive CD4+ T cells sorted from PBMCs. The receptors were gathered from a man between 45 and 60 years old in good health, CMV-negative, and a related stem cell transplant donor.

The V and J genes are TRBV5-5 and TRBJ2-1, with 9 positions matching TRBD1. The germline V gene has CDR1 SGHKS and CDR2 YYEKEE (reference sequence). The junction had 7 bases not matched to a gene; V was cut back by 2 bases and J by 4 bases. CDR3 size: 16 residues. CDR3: CASSFLAGTGYNEQFF. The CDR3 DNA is TGTGCCAGCAGCTTTTTGGCCGGGACAGGGTACAATGAGCAGTTCTTC.

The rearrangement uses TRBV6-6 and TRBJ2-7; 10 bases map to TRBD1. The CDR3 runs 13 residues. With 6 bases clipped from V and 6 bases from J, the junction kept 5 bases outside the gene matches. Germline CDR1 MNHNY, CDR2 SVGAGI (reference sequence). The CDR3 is CASRGTGVREQYF. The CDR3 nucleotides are TGTGCCAGCAGAGGGACAGGGGTTCGCGAGCAGTACTTC.

CDR3 sequence: CASRGTGIYGYTF. The CDR3, as DNA: TGTGCCAGCAGGGGGACAGGTATCTATGGCTACACCTTC. The V and J genes are TRBV6-1 and TRBJ1-2, with 8 positions matching TRBD1. This CDR3 has 13 residues. Germline values: CDR1 MNHNS, CDR2 SASEGT. V was pared by 6 bases and J by 4 bases, with 4 bases of the junction left unmatched.

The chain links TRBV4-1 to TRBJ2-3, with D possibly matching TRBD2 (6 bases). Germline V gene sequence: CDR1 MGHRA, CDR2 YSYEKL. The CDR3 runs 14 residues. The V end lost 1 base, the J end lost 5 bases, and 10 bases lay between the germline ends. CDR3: CASSQAGGIDTQYF. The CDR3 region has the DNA TGCGCCAGCAGCCAAGCAGGCGGGATAGATACGCAGTATTTT.

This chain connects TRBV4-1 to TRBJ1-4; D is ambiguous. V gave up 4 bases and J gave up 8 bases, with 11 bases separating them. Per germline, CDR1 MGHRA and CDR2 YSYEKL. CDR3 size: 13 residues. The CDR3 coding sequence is TGCGCCAGCAGCCCCGGTTTAAACGAAAAACTGTTTTTT. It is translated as CASSPGLNEKLFF.

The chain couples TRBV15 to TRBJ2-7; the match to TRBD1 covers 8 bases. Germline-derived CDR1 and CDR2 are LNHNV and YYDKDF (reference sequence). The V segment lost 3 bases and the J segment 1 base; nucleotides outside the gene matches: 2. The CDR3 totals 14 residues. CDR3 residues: CATSRGTGSYEQYF. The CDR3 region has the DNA TGTGCCACCAGCAGGGGGACAGGATCCTACGAGCAGTACTTC.

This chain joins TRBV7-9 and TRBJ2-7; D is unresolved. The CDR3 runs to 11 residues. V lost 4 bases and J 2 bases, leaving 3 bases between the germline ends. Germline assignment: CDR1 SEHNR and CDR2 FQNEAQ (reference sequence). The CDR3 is CASSSAYEQYF. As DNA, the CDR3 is TGTGCCAGCAGCTCCGCCTACGAGCAGTACTTC.

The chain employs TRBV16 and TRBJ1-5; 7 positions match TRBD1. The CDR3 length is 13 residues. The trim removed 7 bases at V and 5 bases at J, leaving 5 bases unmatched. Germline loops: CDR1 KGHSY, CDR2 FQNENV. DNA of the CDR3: TGTGCCAGCACAGGGACAGCTGATCAGCCCCAGCATTTT. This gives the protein CASTGTADQPQHF.

CDR3 loop: CASSLSGGNTGELFF. DNA for the CDR3: TGTGCCAGCAGTCTTAGCGGGGGGAACACCGGGGAGCTGTTTTTT. This chain connects TRBV27 to TRBJ2-2; 9 nucleotides agree with TRBD2. The CDR3 consists of 15 residues. Germline V gene data show CDR1 as MNHEY and CDR2 as SMNVEV (reference sequence). The ends lost 5 bases at V and 1 base at J; junction bases unmatched: 2.

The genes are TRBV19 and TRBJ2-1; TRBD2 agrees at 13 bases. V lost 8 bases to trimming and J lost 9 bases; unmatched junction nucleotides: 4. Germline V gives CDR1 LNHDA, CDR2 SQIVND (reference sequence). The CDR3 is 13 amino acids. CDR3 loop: CASGLAGVGEQFF. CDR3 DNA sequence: TGTGCCAGTGGACTAGCGGGAGTTGGTGAGCAGTTCTTC.

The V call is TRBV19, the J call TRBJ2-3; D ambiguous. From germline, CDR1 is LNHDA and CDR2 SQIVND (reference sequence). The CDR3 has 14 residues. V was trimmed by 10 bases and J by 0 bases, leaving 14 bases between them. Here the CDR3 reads CATTPFASTDTQYF. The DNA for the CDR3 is TGTGCCACGACTCCTTTCGCTAGCACAGATACGCAGTATTTT. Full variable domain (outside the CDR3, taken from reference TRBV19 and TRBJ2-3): DGGITQSPKYLFRKEGQNVTLSCEQNLNHDAMYWYRQDPGQGLRLIYYSQIVNDFQKGDIAEGYSVSREKKESFPLTVTSAQKNPTAFYLCATTPFASTDTQYFGPGTRLTVL.

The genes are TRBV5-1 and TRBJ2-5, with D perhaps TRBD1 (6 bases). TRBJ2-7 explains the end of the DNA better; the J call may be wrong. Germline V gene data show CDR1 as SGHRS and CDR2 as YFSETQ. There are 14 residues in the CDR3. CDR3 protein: CASSLAGVSYEQYF. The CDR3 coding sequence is TGCGCCAGCAGCTTGGCAGGGGTATCCTACGAGCAGTACTTC.

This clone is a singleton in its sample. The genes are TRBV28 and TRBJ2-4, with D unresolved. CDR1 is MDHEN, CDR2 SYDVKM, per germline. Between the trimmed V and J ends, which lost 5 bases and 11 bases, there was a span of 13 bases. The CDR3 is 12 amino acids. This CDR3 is CASSIQKSLQYF. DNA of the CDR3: TGTGCCAGCAGTATCCAGAAAAGTCTTCAGTACTTC.

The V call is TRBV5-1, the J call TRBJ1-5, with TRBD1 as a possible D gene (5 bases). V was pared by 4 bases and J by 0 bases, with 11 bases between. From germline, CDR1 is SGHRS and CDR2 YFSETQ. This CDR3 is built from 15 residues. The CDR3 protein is CASSTGPGSNQPQHF. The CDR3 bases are TGCGCCAGCAGCACAGGTCCGGGTAGCAATCAGCCCCAGCATTTT. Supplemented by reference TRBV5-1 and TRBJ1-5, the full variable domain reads KAGVTQTPRYLIKTRGQQVTLSCSPISGHRSVSWYQQTPGQGLQFLFEYFSETQRNKGNFPGRFSGRQFSNSRSEMNVSTLELGDSALYLCASSTGPGSNQPQHFGDGTRLSIL.

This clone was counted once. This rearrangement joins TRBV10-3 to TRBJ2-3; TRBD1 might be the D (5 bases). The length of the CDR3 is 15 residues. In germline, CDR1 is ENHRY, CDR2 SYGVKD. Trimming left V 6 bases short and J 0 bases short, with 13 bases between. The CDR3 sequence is CAIRTQTVSTDTQYF. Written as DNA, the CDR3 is TGTGCCATCAGGACCCAGACAGTAAGCACAGATACGCAGTATTTT.

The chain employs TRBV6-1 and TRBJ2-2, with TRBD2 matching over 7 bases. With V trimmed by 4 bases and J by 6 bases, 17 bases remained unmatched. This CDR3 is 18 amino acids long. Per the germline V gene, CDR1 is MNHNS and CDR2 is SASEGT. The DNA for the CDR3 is TGTGCCAGCAGTGCCCCGGGGGGAGATTCGACGCGGTCCGGGGAGCTGTTTTTT. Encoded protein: CASSAPGGDSTRSGELFF.

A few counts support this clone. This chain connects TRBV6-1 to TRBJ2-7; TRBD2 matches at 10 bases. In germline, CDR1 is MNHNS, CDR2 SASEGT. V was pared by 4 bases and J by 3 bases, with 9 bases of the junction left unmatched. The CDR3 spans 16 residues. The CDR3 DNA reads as TGTGCCAGCAGTGCCCGCCTCGGGACTAGCGACTACGAGCAGTACTTC. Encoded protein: CASSARLGTSDYEQYF.

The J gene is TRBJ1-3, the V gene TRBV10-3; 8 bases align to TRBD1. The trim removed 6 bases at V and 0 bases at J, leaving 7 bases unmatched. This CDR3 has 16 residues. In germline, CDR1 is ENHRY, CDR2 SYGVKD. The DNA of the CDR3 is TGTGCCATCAGACCCGGGACAGGAGACTCTGGAAACACCATATATTTT. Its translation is CAIRPGTGDSGNTIYF.

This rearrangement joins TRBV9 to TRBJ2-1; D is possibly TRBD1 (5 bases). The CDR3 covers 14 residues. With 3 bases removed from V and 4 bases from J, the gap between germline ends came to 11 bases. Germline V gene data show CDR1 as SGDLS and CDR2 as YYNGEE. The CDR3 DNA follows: TGTGCCAGCAGCGAACTGACAGCTTACAATGAGCAGTTCTTC. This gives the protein CASSELTAYNEQFF.

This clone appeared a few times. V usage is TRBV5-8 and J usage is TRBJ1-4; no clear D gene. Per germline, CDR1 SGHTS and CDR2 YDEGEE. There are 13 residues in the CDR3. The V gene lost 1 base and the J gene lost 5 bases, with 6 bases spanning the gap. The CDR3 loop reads CASSLRVNEKLFF. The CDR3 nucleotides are TGTGCCAGCAGCTTGAGAGTGAATGAAAAACTGTTTTTT.

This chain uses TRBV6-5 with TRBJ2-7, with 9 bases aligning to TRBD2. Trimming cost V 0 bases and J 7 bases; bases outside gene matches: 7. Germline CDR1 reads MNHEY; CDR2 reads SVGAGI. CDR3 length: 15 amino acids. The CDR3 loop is CASSYSTSGTREQYF. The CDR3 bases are TGTGCCAGCAGTTACTCGACTAGCGGCACCCGGGAGCAGTACTTC.

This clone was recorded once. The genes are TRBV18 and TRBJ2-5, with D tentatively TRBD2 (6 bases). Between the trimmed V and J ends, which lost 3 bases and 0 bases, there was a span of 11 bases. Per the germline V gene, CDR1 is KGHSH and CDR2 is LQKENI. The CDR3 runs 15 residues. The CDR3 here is CASSPIREYQETQYF. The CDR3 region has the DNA TGTGCCAGCTCACCTATCCGGGAGTACCAAGAGACCCAGTACTTC.

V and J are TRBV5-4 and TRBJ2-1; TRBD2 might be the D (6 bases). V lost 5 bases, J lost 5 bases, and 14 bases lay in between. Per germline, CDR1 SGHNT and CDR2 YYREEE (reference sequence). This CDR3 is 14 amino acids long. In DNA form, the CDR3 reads TGTGCCAGCAGTACGCCGACTAGGGACAATGAGCAGTTCTTC. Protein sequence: CASSTPTRDNEQFF.

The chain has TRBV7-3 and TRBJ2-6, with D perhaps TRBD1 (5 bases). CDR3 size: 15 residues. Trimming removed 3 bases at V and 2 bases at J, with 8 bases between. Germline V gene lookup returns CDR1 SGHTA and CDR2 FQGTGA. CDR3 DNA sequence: TGTGCCAGCAGCTTTCAGGGCCCTGGGGCCAACGTCCTGACTTTC. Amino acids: CASSFQGPGANVLTF.

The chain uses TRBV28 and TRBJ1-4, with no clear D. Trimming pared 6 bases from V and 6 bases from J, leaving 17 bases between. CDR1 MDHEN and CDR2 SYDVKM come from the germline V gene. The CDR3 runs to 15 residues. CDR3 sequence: CASSLAALGDEKLFF. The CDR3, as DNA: TGTGCCAGCAGCCTAGCCGCGCTTGGGGATGAAAAACTGTTTTTT.

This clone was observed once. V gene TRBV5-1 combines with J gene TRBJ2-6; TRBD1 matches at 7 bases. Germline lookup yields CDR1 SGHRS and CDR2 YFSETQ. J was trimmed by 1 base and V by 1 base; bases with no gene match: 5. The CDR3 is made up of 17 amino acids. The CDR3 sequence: CASSLNPQGSGANVLTF. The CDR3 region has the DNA TGCGCCAGCAGCTTGAACCCACAGGGGTCTGGGGCCAACGTCCTGACTTTC.

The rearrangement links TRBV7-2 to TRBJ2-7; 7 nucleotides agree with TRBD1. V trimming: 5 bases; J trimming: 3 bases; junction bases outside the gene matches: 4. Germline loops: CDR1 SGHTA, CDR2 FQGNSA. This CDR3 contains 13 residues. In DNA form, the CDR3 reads TGTGCCAGCAGCACCCGACAGGGCTACGAGCAGTACTTC. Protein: CASSTRQGYEQYF.

This CDR3 reads CASSLGGGHFYDEQYF. CDR3 coding DNA: TGTGCCAGCAGCTTAGGGGGGGGGCATTTCTACGACGAGCAGTACTTC. The genes are TRBV7-2 and TRBJ2-7; the D gene is possibly TRBD2 (7 bases). The V gene lost 1 base and the J gene lost 5 bases, with 18 bases spanning the gap. The CDR3 length is 16 residues. Germline-derived CDR1 and CDR2 are SGHTA and FQGNSA.

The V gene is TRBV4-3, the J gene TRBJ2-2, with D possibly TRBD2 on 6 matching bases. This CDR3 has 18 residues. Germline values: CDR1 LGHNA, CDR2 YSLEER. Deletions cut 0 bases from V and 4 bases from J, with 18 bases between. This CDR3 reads CASSQDTPGTWSTGELFF. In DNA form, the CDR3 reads TGCGCCAGCAGCCAAGATACCCCCGGGACTTGGTCCACCGGGGAGCTGTTTTTT.

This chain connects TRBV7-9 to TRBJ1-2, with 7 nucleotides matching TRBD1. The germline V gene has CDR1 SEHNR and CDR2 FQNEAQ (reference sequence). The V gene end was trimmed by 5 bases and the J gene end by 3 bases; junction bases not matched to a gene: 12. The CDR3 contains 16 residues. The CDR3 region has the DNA TGTGCCAGCAGCCTAGGGACAGAATATTCCCACTATGGCTACACCTTC. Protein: CASSLGTEYSHYGYTF.

In DNA form, the CDR3 reads TGTGCCAGCAGTCGTAGACACAGGGGGTTTGACATTCAGTACTTC. It encodes CASSRRHRGFDIQYF. The V call is TRBV9, the J call TRBJ2-4, with TRBD1 matching 8 bases. CDR3 length: 15 amino acids. The V and J ends lost 5 bases and 8 bases, in that order; junction bases with no gene match: 12. Per germline, CDR1 SGDLS and CDR2 YYNGEE.